The 24 T cell receptor beta chains listed next were all sequenced from one sample in a study of CD8 T cells in ankylosing spondylitis. Study conclusions and caveats: A TCR beta motif of 8 or 9 highly homologous variants appeared characteristic of ankylosing spondylitis blood.

From the 5' RACE reads, TCRdb called clonotypes with MiXCR, one entry per CDR3 protein. In the table there are about 800,000 distinct CDR3 sequences, 10% to 15% of which are singletons. Their cognate antigens are unknown. Source material: blood, either unsorted or a sorted T cell fraction (not recorded which). Receptors originate from a male donor with ankylosing spondylitis.

This clonotype was found a few times. The V call is TRBV24-1, the J call TRBJ2-1; TRBD2 might be the D (5 bases). Trimming left V 4 bases short and J 5 bases short, with 11 bases between. The germline CDR1 and CDR2 sequences are KGHDR and SFDVKD. This CDR3 region has 14 residues. The chain's CDR3 is CATSDLRGHNEQFF. In nucleotides, the CDR3 is TGTGCCACCAGTGACCTACGGGGTCACAATGAGCAGTTCTTC.

This sequence joins TRBV12-3 or TRBV12-4 and TRBJ2-1; perhaps TRBD2 as D (5 bases). The CDR3 contains 12 residues. Trimming removed 6 bases from V and 8 bases from J, with 11 bases in between. The CDR3 region is CASRELEYEQFF. The CDR3 DNA reads TGTGCCAGCAGGGAACTAGAGTATGAGCAGTTCTTC.

This chain uses TRBV5-6 with TRBJ2-2; D not resolved. This CDR3 comprises 13 residues. Germline lookup yields CDR1 SGHDT and CDR2 YYEEEE. The V and J ends lost 2 bases and 8 bases respectively, with 10 bases between them. For the CDR3, the DNA is TGTGCCAGCAGCTTTGGGCCCCCTGGGGAGCTGTTTTTT. Protein: CASSFGPPGELFF.

This clonotype appeared a few times. The genes are TRBV20-1 and TRBJ2-3; 10 positions match TRBD1. With 5 bases clipped from V and 5 bases from J, the junction kept 10 bases outside the gene matches. Germline V gene lookup returns CDR1 DFQATT and CDR2 SNEGSKA (reference sequence). This CDR3 spans 15 amino acids. CDR3 region: CSAPYDRGPGDTQYF. The CDR3 DNA reads as TGCAGTGCTCCCTATGACAGGGGGCCAGGAGATACGCAGTATTTT.

This clonotype was seen a few times. V and J are TRBV30 and TRBJ2-5, with 8 bases lining up with TRBD2. The germline V gene encodes CDR1 GTSNPN and CDR2 SVGIG (reference sequence). The CDR3 has 14 residues. Germline trimming cut 2 bases from V and 3 bases from J; bases unmatched to any gene: 5. The CDR3 is CAWSWGLVKETQYF. The CDR3 region has the DNA TGTGCCTGGAGTTGGGGACTAGTTAAAGAGACCCAGTACTTC.

The chain couples TRBV20-1 to TRBJ2-5, with no clear D. V was trimmed by 2 bases and J by 5 bases, leaving 6 bases between them. The CDR3 is 11 residues long. The V gene's germline CDR1 is DFQATT and CDR2 SNEGSKA (reference sequence). Written as DNA, the CDR3 is TGCAGTGCTAGAAGCCAGGAGACCCAGTACTTC. It specifies CSARSQETQYF.

In its sample, this clonotype was seen a few times. The chain has TRBV28 and TRBJ1-1; TRBD1 matches 11 bases. The CDR3 is 12 amino acids. Trimming removed 6 bases from V and 13 bases from J; junction bases left unmatched: 7. Germline V lookup: CDR1 MDHEN, CDR2 SYDVKM. The CDR3 nucleotides read TGTGCCAGCAGCCGGGACAGGGGGGAGGGTTTCTTT. Its protein is CASSRDRGEGFF.

This chain links TRBV7-2 with TRBJ2-5; D remains unclear. Between the trimmed V and J ends, which lost 3 bases and 1 base, there was a span of 6 bases. The CDR3 runs to 13 residues. CDR1 is SGHTA, CDR2 FQGNSA, per germline. The CDR3 spells CASSFTSQETQYF. The CDR3 nucleotides are TGTGCCAGCAGCTTTACCAGCCAAGAGACCCAGTACTTC.

This clonotype was seen many times. Written as DNA, the CDR3 is TGTGCCAGCAGCTTAGCTGGACAGGGGGAACGTGAGCAGTTCTTC. Translated: CASSLAGQGEREQFF. The chain is built from TRBV7-9 and TRBJ2-1; 10 bases are shared with TRBD1. The V gene end was trimmed by 0 bases and the J gene end by 9 bases; junction bases not matched to a gene: 5. From germline, CDR1 is SEHNR and CDR2 FQNEAQ (reference sequence). The CDR3 totals 15 residues.

This clonotype was seen many times. V is TRBV7-2 and J is TRBJ2-3; D gene uncertain. CDR1 and CDR2 from the germline V gene are SGHTA and FQGNSA. The CDR3 length is 15 residues. V was cut by 5 bases and J by 2 bases, with 14 bases left in between. The CDR3 bases are TGTGCCAGCAGCCAGCCGTTTGCGGCCACAGATACGCAGTATTTT. Translation: CASSQPFAATDTQYF.

This chain links TRBV19 with TRBJ2-7; TRBD1 agrees at 7 bases. V shed 5 bases, J shed 3 bases, and the junction held 13 bases outside the gene matches. The CDR3 is made up of 16 amino acids. Germline V gives CDR1 LNHDA, CDR2 SQIVND (reference sequence). The CDR3 sequence: CASSVFFPGTDYEQYF. In DNA, the CDR3 is TGTGCCAGTAGTGTATTCTTTCCCGGGACAGACTACGAGCAGTACTTC.

This clonotype came up many times. The chain recombines TRBV20-1 with TRBJ2-5, with 9 bases aligning to TRBD1. CDR1 is DFQATT and CDR2 is SNEGSKA in the germline V gene (reference sequence). With 3 bases clipped from V and 5 bases from J, the junction kept 7 bases outside the gene matches. CDR3 length equals 14 residues. In nucleotides, the CDR3 is TGCAGTGCTAGGCCGGGACAGGGCTGGGAGACCCAGTACTTC. Protein: CSARPGQGWETQYF.

The rearrangement links TRBV18 to TRBJ2-3; the D is unclear. Trimming took off 1 base at V and 7 bases at J, with 21 bases between the two ends. CDR1 is KGHSH, CDR2 LQKENI, per germline. The CDR3 consists of 17 residues. The CDR3 region is CASSPLGKQEVSYTQYF. CDR3 DNA sequence: TGTGCCAGCTCACCACTAGGGAAGCAGGAAGTATCCTATACGCAGTATTTT.

This clonotype came up many times. The chain links TRBV5-1 to TRBJ2-1, with a weak D call TRBD2 (6 bases). Per germline, CDR1 SGHRS and CDR2 YFSETQ. The CDR3 is 18 residues long. The ends were cut back, 4 bases at V and 0 bases at J, with 20 bases in the middle. The CDR3 sequence: CASSPTPLAPSSYNEQFF. CDR3 in DNA: TGCGCCAGCAGCCCGACGCCACTAGCCCCGAGCTCCTACAATGAGCAGTTCTTC. Together with reference TRBV5-1 and TRBJ2-1, the CDR3 gives the full variable domain: KAGVTQTPRYLIKTRGQQVTLSCSPISGHRSVSWYQQTPGQGLQFLFEYFSETQRNKGNFPGRFSGRQFSNSRSEMNVSTLELGDSALYLCASSPTPLAPSSYNEQFFGPGTRLTVL.

The sample holds a few counts of this clonotype. One end of the junction does not line up with germline, which may come from a read error. This chain joins TRBV4-3 and TRBJ2-1; maybe TRBD2 (6 bases). The CDR3 is 18 residues long. Looked up from germline, CDR1 is LGHNA and CDR2 is YSLEER. CDR3 protein: CASSKDPTTGLTYNEQFF. CDR3 coding DNA: TGCGCCAGCAGCAAAGATCCCACGACGGGACTTACCTACAATGAGCAGTTCTTC.

This clonotype was seen only a few times. The chain joins TRBV18 to TRBJ2-3, with TRBD2 matching 13 bases. Looked up from germline, CDR1 is KGHSH and CDR2 is LQKENI. V shed 4 bases and J 2 bases; nucleotides not matched to a gene: 9. This CDR3 region has 18 residues. The CDR3 sequence is CASSLWTSGSVNTDTQYF. CDR3 nucleotide sequence: TGTGCCAGCTCACTTTGGACTAGCGGGAGTGTGAACACAGATACGCAGTATTTT.

The V and J genes are TRBV5-1 and TRBJ1-1; 9 bases agree with TRBD1. The CDR3 is 15 amino acids. From germline, CDR1 is SGHRS and CDR2 YFSETQ. J gave up 1 base and V 4 bases, and 5 bases lay outside the gene matches. The CDR3 DNA sequence: TGCGCCAGCAGCCCGGACAGGGGACGGAACACTGAAGCTTTCTTT. Protein: CASSPDRGRNTEAFF.

This clonotype was detected a few times. The chain has TRBV7-3 and TRBJ1-1; D remains unclear. The V gene lost 5 bases and the J gene lost 3 bases, with 13 bases spanning the gap. The CDR3 is 14 residues long. CDR1 is SGHTA and CDR2 is FQGTGA in the germline V gene. The CDR3 coding sequence is TGTGCCAGCAGCCTACGGAACGAGCACACTGAAGCTTTCTTT. This sequence encodes CASSLRNEHTEAFF. The full variable domain, completed using reference TRBV7-3 and TRBJ1-1, is GAGVSQTPSNKVTEKGKYVELRCDPISGHTALYWYRQSLGQGPEFLIYFQGTGAADDSGLPNDRFFAVRPEGSVSTLKIQRTERGDSAVYLCASSLRNEHTEAFFGQGTRLTVV.

This clonotype was seen a handful of times. The gene calls are TRBV10-3 and TRBJ2-7; TRBD1 aligns across 8 bases. Unmatched junction bases numbered 5, after V lost 6 bases and J lost 1 base. The CDR3 length is 14 residues. The germline V gene has CDR1 ENHRY and CDR2 SYGVKD. CDR3 in DNA: TGTGCCATCAGCGTCCGGGACAGGTCCTACGAGCAGTACTTC. Amino acids: CAISVRDRSYEQYF.

The rearrangement joins TRBV5-1 to TRBJ1-1; no reliable D call. Looked up from germline, CDR1 is SGHRS and CDR2 is YFSETQ. Trimming stripped 5 bases from V and 3 bases from J, with 8 bases between. The CDR3 length is 12 residues. This CDR3 reads CASREEYTEAFF. CDR3 sequence (DNA): TGCGCCAGCAGGGAGGAATACACTGAAGCTTTCTTT.

The J gene is TRBJ2-1, the V gene TRBV7-9; 9 bases are shared with TRBD2. The V gene's germline CDR1 is SEHNR and CDR2 FQNEAQ (reference sequence). Losses at the gene ends were 5 bases for V and 8 bases for J; bases not matched to a gene: 13. The CDR3 is 16 residues long. CDR3 sequence: CASSPPGLAGSDEQFF. In nucleotides, the CDR3 is TGTGCCAGCAGCCCACCGGGCCTAGCGGGATCCGATGAGCAGTTCTTC. Full variable domain (outside the CDR3, taken from reference TRBV7-9 and TRBJ2-1): DTGVSQNPRHKITKRGQNVTFRCDPISEHNRLYWYRQTLGQGPEFLTYFQNEAQLEKSRLLSDRFSAERPKGSFSTLEIQRTEQGDSAMYLCASSPPGLAGSDEQFFGPGTRLTVL.

In this sample, this clonotype turned up many times. The chain is built from TRBV29-1 and TRBJ1-1; 7 positions agree with TRBD1. The CDR3 has 13 residues. CDR1 is SQVTM and CDR2 is ANQGSEA in the germline V gene. V lost 7 bases, J lost 2 bases, and 7 bases stayed unmatched. The CDR3 DNA follows: TGCAGCGGTGGACGACAGGGCAACACTGAAGCTTTCTTT. Amino acid sequence: CSGGRQGNTEAFF.

This chain links TRBV21-1 with TRBJ2-1; TRBD2, the D gene given by the table, was not confirmed from the DNA. TRBV21-1 is termed a pseudogene. This CDR3 comprises 14 residues. For the CDR3, the DNA is TGTGCCAGCAGCAAAGACGTCGGAGGCCAAAAGCAGTTCTTC. Translating it yields CASSKDVGGQKQFF.

This clonotype was counted between two and nine times. The V gene is TRBV10-2, the J gene TRBJ2-1, with 11 bases aligning to TRBD2. Germline trimming cut 6 bases from V and 0 bases from J; bases unmatched to any gene: 16. In germline, CDR1 is WSHSY, CDR2 SAAADI. This CDR3 has 20 residues. The CDR3 DNA is TGCGCCAGCAGGCGAGGGTGGTCTAGCGGGAGGCGGGGCTCCTACAATGAGCAGTTCTTC. Its protein product is CASRRGWSSGRRGSYNEQFF.